This T cell receptor (beta chain) was recorded in a study of cytomegalovirus exposure and HLA in healthy donors. General study results and limits: The study labeled more than 150 TCR beta chains cytomegalovirus-associated. CMV antigen specificity was confirmed in vitro for a few CMV-associated chains.

Some clones are missing from TCRdb's copy, which holds only in-frame ones; the method was immunoSEQ multiplex PCR. The profile covers 70,000 or so clones, with over 85% appearing a single time and approximately 1.5% taken by the ten largest. The germline V gene encodes CDR1 SGDLS and CDR2 YYNGEE. The CDR3 is 15 amino acids. The trim removed 5 bases at V and 1 base at J, leaving 8 bases unmatched. Regarding this clone: What it recognizes is unknown.

This rearrangement joins TRBV9 to TRBJ2-7, with 8 bases aligning to TRBD2. The source of this sequence is a young man in good health and CMV-seropositive. Sequenced material: PBMCs. The CDR3 protein is CASSPQREPSYEQYF. The CDR3 DNA reads TGTGCCAGCAGTCCTCAGCGGGAGCCGTCCTACGAGCAGTACTTC. Looking up the rest from reference TRBV9 and TRBJ2-7 gives the full variable domain: DSGVTQTPKHLITATGQRVTLRCSPRSGDLSVYWYQQSLDQGLQFLIQYYNGEERAKGNILERFSAQQFPDLHSELNLSSLELGDSALYFCASSPQREPSYEQYFGPGTRLTVT.